The T cell receptor beta chain described here comes from a study of T-cell reconstitution after alpha-beta-depleted transplantation in children. Study results and caveats: A year had passed since transplant, and T-cell counts and diversity by then came mostly from newly produced T cells.

TCRbeta library construction was performed incorporating unique molecular identifiers. MiXCR, applied by TCRdb to the PCR reads, yields one record per CDR3 protein. Of fewer than 550,000 distinct CDR3 sequences listed, roughly 17% were seen once; the top ten hold just under 30%. This clonotype appeared many times. Its antigen is undetermined. This CDR3 is built from 15 residues. V trimming: 5 bases; J trimming: 6 bases; junction bases outside the gene matches: 13. This TCR came from a boy younger than two who had a stem cell transplant for Wiskott-Aldrich syndrome, so the T cells may come from the graft donor. The sample in question was PBMCs, mostly from graft donor cells, obtained 360 days after TCRalphabeta/CD19-depleted stem cell transplant. The chain carries TRBV12-3 or TRBV12-4 and TRBJ2-7; TRBD1 aligns across 7 bases. As DNA, the CDR3 is TGTGCCAGCAGTCCTCCCCCGACAGGGTTTAGCGAGCAGTACTTC. Its protein is CASSPPPTGFSEQYF.